This T cell receptor (beta chain) stems from a study of blood T cell repertoires in COVID-19 (dated by TCRdb to 2019 to 2021). With respect to the entire study: Samples from collaborators originated in the United States, Italy and Spain and spanned both the acute and convalescent phases of COVID-19. The prospective study material was composed of cDNA or gDNA derived from T cells, B-cell-depleted T cells, or PBMCs. Subjects who had been exposed to COVID-19, were actively infected with it, or had recovered from it provided the deeply sampled blood TCRbeta repertoires that made up the dataset. The repertoires were released in a freely available public database meant as a resource for research on the immune response to SARS-CoV-2. Samples were obtained from the ongoing ImmuneRACE study (first 160 participants) and from about 1,300 subjects provided by 6 global collaborators. Sample metadata almost always included a de-identified subject ID, COVID-19 status, age in years and sex. Where available, HLA class I and class II types were obtained from metadata supplied by the sample provider rather than from assay-based typing. Overall study results and their limits: How much clinical and demographic metadata was included differed by source and by participant, and the metadata was provided uncurated.

V is pared back by 2 bases and J by 0 bases, with 10 bases lying between the germline termini. CDR1 SGHVS and CDR2 FNYEAQ were looked up in the germline V gene. The CDR3 runs 15 amino acids, cysteine and phenylalanine included. This entry keeps only the CDR3 DNA: 45 bases, framed from base 1. On this clone itself: What this receptor recognizes is not known. No base quality values were provided; no much bigger clone lies one nucleotide off.

Whole blood was collected in K2EDTA tubes by collaborating institutions according to the institutions' own protocols. For TCRbeta analysis, collaborators shipped samples in one of three forms: frozen whole blood, isolated PBMCs, or DNA extracted from either of those sample types. The immunoSEQ Assay, a bias-controlled multiplex PCR, was used to amplify TCRbeta CDR3 regions from genomic DNA. As for how the authors treated the data: Nucleated cell counts per sample were estimated from amplification of reference gene primers within the assay. To quantify the absolute abundance of each unique TCRbeta CDR3 rearrangement, sequence reads were collapsed and filtered. For each sample, productive Simpson clonality was calculated by taking the square root of Simpson's diversity index across productive rearrangements. TCRdb took over this immuneACCESS table, retaining in-frame rearrangements with V and J assigned. Such tables are incomplete; in checked studies, under half of the missing clones stem from an unresolved V gene, and the remainder is unexplained. That table furnishes V, J and clone size, whereas the DNA furnished D and trimming. The sample profile shows about 280,000 clones; approximately 85% of them were found once. The leading ten clones occupy 4% to 6% of the sample.

Specimen: peripheral blood. The sequence links TRBV7-6 to TRBJ1-1, with TRBD1 tentatively as D gene (5 bases match). The source is a man over 45 with active or convalescent COVID-19. In nucleotide form, the sequence is TGTGCCAGCAGCTTATCGGGGGACTTGAACACTGAAGCTTTCTTT. This encodes CASSLSGDLNTEAFF.